This paragraph reports one T cell receptor (beta chain). Its antigen remains unidentified. The input lacks base qualities; no much larger clone sits a single base away. The junction shows trimming of 5 bases on V and 2 bases on J, plus 11 bases between the germline ends. Sequences MDHEN (CDR1) and SYDVKM (CDR2) are obtained from the germline V gene. Counted from cysteine to phenylalanine, this CDR3 has 14 amino acids. Only CDR3 DNA remains: 42 bases, in frame from the first base. The sample is drawn from a study of T cell changes during pregnancy in multiple sclerosis (dated by TCRdb to the late 2010s). With respect to the entire study: The study examined how the T cell repertoire changed over the course of pregnancy in women with multiple sclerosis.

Library generation was performed with the immunoSEQ multiplex PCR assay. Entries here come from immuneACCESS through TCRdb and include only in-frame sequences with V and J called. Some clones fail to appear in such tables; in the studies checked, an unresolved V gene covers under half of the shortfall, and the cause of the remainder is unknown. The sample yields about 97,000 clones; about nine tenths were counted once. The ten largest clonotypes hold 0.7% to 0.9% of the sample. The TCR comes from a female donor in good health, enrolled as a control in a pregnancy study. Sequenced material: peripheral blood, taken in the second trimester of pregnancy. The sequence is built from TRBV28 and TRBJ2-3, with a tentative D gene TRBD1 over 6 matching bases. The CDR3 reads as follows: CASSKDRFTDTQYF. The DNA reads as follows: TGTGCCAGCAGTAAGGACAGATTCACAGATACGCAGTATTTT.